Sequencing of this TCR beta chain was carried out in a study of OX40 agonist ivuxolimab in advanced cancers. Whole-study context: Ivuxolimab was delivered to patients intravenously every 2 weeks at doses spanning 0.01 to 10 mg/kg. Checkpoint inhibitors had been given previously to roughly 36% of patients.

This table comes from immunoSEQ multiplex PCR, and its TCRdb copy is limited to in-frame clones, with some not included. The table shows roughly 80,000 clones, with about 93% occurring only once. This clone was picked up one time. Antigen unknown. The CDR3 is made up of 17 amino acids. Broader study findings: Expanded clones were, on average, more numerous in CD8+ T cells than in CD4+. With doses of 0.1-3.0 mg/kg, partial responders showed among the lowest clonal expansion.

This clonotype was obtained from an adult with an advanced solid tumor such as melanoma, head and neck, liver or kidney cancer. The specimen comprised CD4+ or CD8+ T cells sorted from blood, sampled in a trial of the OX40 agonist ivuxolimab. This chain joins TRBV21-1 and TRBJ1-1; the D call TRBD1 from the table was never checked on the DNA. TRBV21-1 is shown as a pseudogene. CDR3 sequence (DNA): TGTGCCAGCAGCTCCTCCCCAGGGGTGGGGATGAACACTGAAGCTTTCTTT. This encodes CASSSSPGVGMNTEAFF.